Each of the 32 T cell receptor beta chains below was sequenced from the same sample in a study of PD-1 blockade in classical Hodgkin lymphoma. TCRdb's table, derived via immunoSEQ multiplex PCR, lists solely in-frame clones and lacks some. The sample lists about 40,000 clones; over 55% were seen once. Following autologous stem cell transplantation, relapse occurred in every patient, and exposure to brentuximab vedotin varied. This specimen consisted of peripheral blood mononuclear cells (PBMCs), obtained at baseline. The receptors derive from a human donor with classical Hodgkin lymphoma.

The chain employs TRBV6-5 and TRBJ2-2; tentative D call: TRBD2 (6 bases). The CDR3 has 14 amino acids. In germline, CDR1 is MNHEY, CDR2 SVGAGI. The V end lost 10 bases, the J end lost 5 bases, and 17 bases lay between the germline ends. The CDR3: CATRRGARTGELFF. CDR3 sequence (DNA): TGTGCCACCAGGAGGGGTGCGAGGACCGGGGAGCTGTTTTTT.

The rearrangement uses TRBV5-5 and TRBJ2-7, with D maybe TRBD1 (7 bases). With 1 base removed from V and 3 bases from J, the gap between germline ends came to 11 bases. CDR3 length: 14 amino acids. Germline CDR1 reads SGHKS; CDR2 reads YYEKEE (reference sequence). CDR3 loop: CASSLWRDSYEQYF. The DNA of the CDR3 is TGTGCCAGCAGCTTGTGGAGGGACAGCTACGAGCAGTACTTC.

This clone was seen ten or more times. The chain carries TRBV5-1 and TRBJ1-1; 9 nucleotides line up with TRBD1. With 1 base clipped from V and 4 bases from J, the junction kept 8 bases outside the gene matches. This CDR3 has 16 amino acids. Germline CDR1 and CDR2: SGHRS and YFSETQ. Here the CDR3 DNA reads TGCGCCAGCAGCTTGAACTTGGGGACAGGGCTCACTGAAGCTTTCTTT. Translated, it gives CASSLNLGTGLTEAFF. Supplemented by reference TRBV5-1 and TRBJ1-1, the full variable domain reads KAGVTQTPRYLIKTRGQQVTLSCSPISGHRSVSWYQQTPGQGLQFLFEYFSETQRNKGNFPGRFSGRQFSNSRSEMNVSTLELGDSALYLCASSLNLGTGLTEAFFGQGTRLTVV.

A few counts support this clone. The chain is built from TRBV9 and TRBJ2-7, with D uncertain. Between the trimmed V and J ends, which lost 1 base and 2 bases, there was a span of 19 bases. The CDR3 consists of 17 residues. Germline CDR1 reads SGDLS; CDR2 reads YYNGEE. CDR3 DNA: TGTGCCAGCAGCGTATTCTCTTACCCCCTCCCCACCTACGAGCAGTACTTC. This encodes CASSVFSYPLPTYEQYF.

This chain links TRBV6-1 with TRBJ2-3; D is uncertain. The length of the CDR3 is 13 residues. V lost 2 bases and J lost 4, with 7 bases in between. CDR1 and CDR2 (germline): MNHNS, SASEGT. CDR3 nucleotides: TGTGCCAGCAGTGAATCCATCTCAGATACGCAGTATTTT. Its translation is CASSESISDTQYF.

This sequence joins TRBV30 and TRBJ2-1; no definite D call. This CDR3 is built from 13 residues. Germline V CDR1 and CDR2: GTSNPN, SVGIG (reference sequence). V lost 3 bases, J lost 7 bases, and 13 bases lay in between. The CDR3 sequence: CAWSVGYSNEQFF. For the CDR3, the DNA is TGTGCCTGGAGCGTAGGATACTCAAATGAGCAGTTCTTC.

Concerning this clone: One end of the junction fails to match germline, which may point to a read error. The genes are TRBV10-3 and TRBJ1-3; the D is unclear. CDR1 and CDR2 from the germline V gene are ENHRY and SYGVKD. This CDR3 is built from 15 residues. The CDR3 nucleotides read TGTGCCATCACTGAGAACAGCTTCTCTGGAAACACCATATATTTT. It encodes CAITENSFSGNTIYF.

The chain recombines TRBV5-1 with TRBJ1-1; 7 bases line up with TRBD1. CDR1 is SGHRS and CDR2 is YFSETQ in the germline V gene. The CDR3 extends over 14 amino acids. V lost 3 bases, J lost 1 base, and 3 bases stayed unmatched. The CDR3 protein is CASSYRGRNTEAFF. CDR3 nucleotides: TGCGCCAGCAGCTACAGGGGAAGGAACACTGAAGCTTTCTTT.

In nucleotides, the CDR3 is TGTGCCAGCAGTGAAGTCGTCAGGGGCGGATTATCTGGGGCCAACGTCCTGACTTTC. Protein sequence: CASSEVVRGGLSGANVLTF. J is TRBJ2-6 and V is TRBV6-1; maybe TRBD1 (6 bases). Trimming pared 1 base from V and 1 base from J, leaving 17 bases between. Germline loops: CDR1 MNHNS, CDR2 SASEGT. CDR3 size: 19 residues.

This clone was observed a handful of times. The genes are TRBV6-5 and TRBJ1-1, with 7 nucleotides matching TRBD1. Germline CDR1 MNHEY, CDR2 SVGAGI. The junction had 8 bases not matched to a gene; V was cut back by 7 bases and J by 0 bases. This CDR3 spans 15 amino acids. The DNA for the CDR3 is TGTGCCAGCATCAGTCAGGGGGGCGTGAACACTGAAGCTTTCTTT. Its translation: CASISQGGVNTEAFF.

This clone was observed a few times. The chain joins TRBV10-3 to TRBJ2-7; D assignment may be TRBD1 or TRBD2 (6 bases each). The CDR3 is 14 amino acids. The V and J ends lost 9 bases and 2 bases respectively, with 17 bases between them. The germline V gene encodes CDR1 ENHRY and CDR2 SYGVKD. The DNA for the CDR3 is TGTGCCATACTCTCGGGAGAGGGGGCCTACGAGCAGTACTTC. This translates into CAILSGEGAYEQYF.

The V gene is TRBV6-6, the J gene TRBJ1-1, with D possibly being TRBD1 (5 bases). This CDR3 region has 13 residues. Germline V lookup: CDR1 MNHNY, CDR2 SVGAGI (reference sequence). Trimming removed 6 bases from V and 1 base from J, with 9 bases in between. The CDR3 is CASSLGRNTEAFF. CDR3 DNA: TGTGCCAGCAGCTTGGGACGGAACACTGAAGCTTTCTTT.

J is TRBJ2-3 and V is TRBV4-3; D gene uncertain. CDR1 and CDR2 (germline): LGHNA, YSLEER. V lost 0 bases and J lost 7, with 17 bases in between. The CDR3 covers 16 residues. The chain's CDR3 is CASSQDLGPASHTQYF. In DNA, the CDR3 is TGCGCCAGCAGCCAAGATCTTGGTCCTGCCTCTCATACGCAGTATTTT.

V and J are TRBV4-3 and TRBJ2-2, with D unresolved. Trimming cost V 0 bases and J 0 bases, with 11 bases left between them. CDR3 length equals 17 residues. Germline CDR1 and CDR2: LGHNA and YSLEER. CDR3: CASSQESVVSNTGELFF. In nucleotides, the CDR3 is TGCGCCAGCAGCCAAGAGTCGGTAGTCTCGAACACCGGGGAGCTGTTTTTT.

This clone appeared a few times. CDR3 region: CASSPGGVYNEQFF. The CDR3 DNA reads as TGTGCCAGCAGCCCAGGCGGAGTTTACAATGAGCAGTTCTTC. This chain uses TRBV11-3 with TRBJ2-1; D remains unclear. The CDR3 covers 14 residues. Between the trimmed V and J ends, which lost 5 bases and 4 bases, there was a span of 12 bases. Per the germline V gene, CDR1 is SGHNT and CDR2 is YENEEA.

The V and J genes are TRBV5-4 and TRBJ2-5, with 11 bases that match TRBD1. This CDR3 region has 15 residues. Per the germline V gene, CDR1 is SGHNT and CDR2 is YYREEE (reference sequence). V gave up 4 bases and J gave up 2 bases; unmatched junction bases: 4. The CDR3 spells CASSEGQGDQETQYF. The CDR3, as DNA: TGTGCCAGCAGCGAGGGACAGGGGGATCAAGAGACCCAGTACTTC.

This rearrangement joins TRBV9 to TRBJ2-1, with D tentatively TRBD1 (5 bases). This CDR3 has 15 residues. Per germline, CDR1 SGDLS and CDR2 YYNGEE. V was trimmed by 1 base and J by 0 bases, leaving 8 bases between them. The chain's CDR3 is CASSVTGSSYNEQFF. CDR3 bases: TGTGCCAGCAGCGTAACAGGTTCCTCCTACAATGAGCAGTTCTTC. Using reference TRBV9 and TRBJ2-1 for the parts outside the CDR3, the full variable domain is DSGVTQTPKHLITATGQRVTLRCSPRSGDLSVYWYQQSLDQGLQFLIQYYNGEERAKGNILERFSAQQFPDLHSELNLSSLELGDSALYFCASSVTGSSYNEQFFGPGTRLTVL.

By share of the sample, this clone is medium-sized. The chain recombines TRBV6-6 with TRBJ2-7, with 10 bases matching TRBD2. J was trimmed by 2 bases and V by 2 bases; bases with no gene match: 3. Germline CDR1 is MNHNY and CDR2 is SVGAGI (reference sequence). The CDR3 is made up of 15 amino acids. The CDR3 nucleotides read TGTGCCAGCAGTTACGGACTAGCGGTGACCTACGAGCAGTACTTC. Protein sequence: CASSYGLAVTYEQYF.

The gene calls are TRBV28 and TRBJ1-1; tentatively, D is TRBD1 (5 bases). The CDR3 runs 16 residues. V lost 5 bases, J lost 4 bases, and 20 bases lay in between. Germline V lookup: CDR1 MDHEN, CDR2 SYDVKM. The CDR3 nucleotides are TGTGCCAGCAGTGCCCCCCGGGACTTGCGTCTCACTGAAGCTTTCTTT. This sequence encodes CASSAPRDLRLTEAFF. The full variable domain, in which reference TRBV28 and TRBJ1-1 provide the parts outside the CDR3, is DVKVTQSSRYLVKRTGEKVFLECVQDMDHENMFWYRQDPGLGLRLIYFSYDVKMKEKGDIPEGYSVSREKKERFSLILESASTNQTSMYLCASSAPRDLRLTEAFFGQGTRLTVV.

This chain uses TRBV7-6 with TRBJ2-3; 7 nucleotides line up with TRBD1. In germline, CDR1 is SGHVS, CDR2 FNYEAQ. V was pared by 5 bases and J by 4 bases, with 6 bases of the junction left unmatched. The CDR3 extends over 14 amino acids. CDR3 coding DNA: TGTGCCAGCAGCGCTGACAGGGTCGCAGATACGCAGTATTTT. Its protein is CASSADRVADTQYF.

The chain couples TRBV2 to TRBJ2-3; 7 nucleotides agree with TRBD2. The CDR3 runs to 16 residues. Germline CDR1 reads SNHLY; CDR2 reads FYNNEI. The junction had 11 bases not matched to a gene; V was cut back by 8 bases and J by 0 bases. As DNA, the CDR3 is TGTGCCAGCTCCGGAGGGACTACAACTAGCACAGATACGCAGTATTTT. Its protein product is CASSGGTTTSTDTQYF.

The genes are TRBV2 and TRBJ2-3, with D perhaps matching TRBD1 or TRBD2 (6 bases each). Trimming removed 4 bases at V and 2 bases at J, with 16 bases between. Looked up from germline, CDR1 is SNHLY and CDR2 is FYNNEI. The CDR3 covers 16 residues. CDR3 protein: CASSGMTGAPTDTQYF. The DNA for the CDR3 is TGTGCCAGCAGTGGAATGACGGGGGCCCCCACAGATACGCAGTATTTT. Full variable domain (missing parts from reference TRBV2 and TRBJ2-3): EPEVTQTPSHQVTQMGQEVILRCVPISNHLYFYWYRQILGQKVEFLVSFYNNEISEKSEIFDDQFSVERPDGSNFTLKIRSTKLEDSAMYFCASSGMTGAPTDTQYFGPGTRLTVL.

V is TRBV5-1 and J is TRBJ1-1, with D tentatively TRBD1 (5 bases). CDR3 length: 15 residues. The germline V gene has CDR1 SGHRS and CDR2 YFSETQ. V was cut by 4 bases and J by 1 base, with 14 bases left in between. The CDR3, as DNA: TGCGCCAGCAGCCGCCCAGAAACAGGGAACACTGAAGCTTTCTTT. Its protein product is CASSRPETGNTEAFF.

This chain uses TRBV9 with TRBJ2-7, with 7 bases lining up with TRBD1. V shed 3 bases and J 6 bases; nucleotides not matched to a gene: 6. The CDR3 is 13 amino acids. CDR1 and CDR2 from the germline V gene are SGDLS and YYNGEE. CDR3 residues: CASSDVQGSEQYF. In DNA, the CDR3 is TGTGCCAGCAGCGACGTACAGGGGTCCGAGCAGTACTTC.

This chain joins TRBV6-6 and TRBJ2-2; 10 bases match TRBD1. The germline CDR1 and CDR2 sequences are MNHNY and SVGAGI (reference sequence). J gave up 4 bases and V 6 bases, and 8 bases lay outside the gene matches. The CDR3 is 16 residues long. The CDR3: CASRTGQGKVTGELFF. The CDR3 nucleotides are TGTGCCAGCAGGACGGGACAGGGGAAGGTCACCGGGGAGCTGTTTTTT.

Here the CDR3 reads CASSQASGRGNEQFF. In DNA form, the CDR3 reads TGTGCCAGCAGCCAAGCTAGCGGGAGGGGGAATGAGCAGTTCTTC. The chain joins TRBV7-2 to TRBJ2-1, with 12 bases that match TRBD2. Germline values: CDR1 SGHTA, CDR2 FQGNSA. Trimming at V came to 5 bases and at J to 7 bases, leaving 6 bases not matched to a gene. This CDR3 comprises 15 residues.

The J gene is TRBJ2-7, the V gene TRBV18; TRBD1 aligns across 8 bases. In germline, CDR1 is KGHSH, CDR2 LQKENI. J lost 3 bases, V lost 4 bases, and 8 bases had no gene match. The CDR3 is 15 amino acids. CDR3 residues: CASSLGQGGNYEQYF. The CDR3 nucleotides read TGTGCCAGCTCACTCGGACAGGGCGGAAACTACGAGCAGTACTTC.

This chain connects TRBV5-4 to TRBJ2-5, with D perhaps matching TRBD2 (6 bases). Per the germline V gene, CDR1 is SGHNT and CDR2 is YYREEE (reference sequence). Trimming pared 4 bases from V and 5 bases from J, leaving 21 bases between. The CDR3 is made up of 16 amino acids. This chain's CDR3 is CASSQDGWGDPETQYF. The CDR3 nucleotides read TGTGCCAGCAGCCAAGATGGGTGGGGGGACCCGGAGACCCAGTACTTC.

This clone counts as medium-sized (0.01 to 0.1%). V usage is TRBV10-1 and J usage is TRBJ1-2, with D unresolved. The CDR3 runs to 11 residues. V lost 3 bases and J 4 bases, leaving 3 bases between the germline ends. Germline-derived CDR1 and CDR2 are WNHNN and SYGVQD (reference sequence). CDR3 region: CASSDTYGYTF. CDR3 in DNA: TGCGCCAGCAGTGACACCTATGGCTACACCTTC.

V gene TRBV7-2 combines with J gene TRBJ2-7, with 8 bases lining up with TRBD1. This CDR3 is built from 15 residues. Germline V lookup: CDR1 SGHTA, CDR2 FQGNSA. Unmatched junction bases numbered 10, after V lost 5 bases and J lost 4 bases. Written as DNA, the CDR3 is TGTGCCAGCAGCCCATGGACAGGGCAGCCATACGAGCAGTACTTC. Amino acid sequence: CASSPWTGQPYEQYF.

The chain has TRBV6-5 and TRBJ2-7; possibly TRBD1 for D (5 bases). Germline CDR1 is MNHEY and CDR2 is SVGAGI. V was trimmed by 5 bases and J by 2 bases, leaving 16 bases between them. This CDR3 has 15 residues. The CDR3 bases are TGTGCCAGCAGTAATGGGCAGGGTATGGCCTACGAGCAGTACTTC. Encoded protein: CASSNGQGMAYEQYF.

The CDR3 coding sequence is TGCGGGACTTCGAACACCGGGGAGCTGTTTTTT. This codes for CGTSNTGELFF. This chain uses TRBV20-1 with TRBJ2-2, with D possibly matching TRBD2 (6 bases). Germline CDR1 and CDR2: DFQATT and SNEGSKA (reference sequence). The CDR3 runs to 11 residues.